Listed here is a single T cell receptor beta chain. These data originate in a study of blood T cell repertoires in COVID-19. Overall study: In each case, the material was cDNA or gDNA derived from T cells, B-cell-depleted T cells, or PBMCs.

Libraries were prepared by immunoSEQ multiplex PCR; TCRdb keeps only in-frame clonotypes and omits some of them. The sample records roughly 240,000 clones, roughly 88% being singletons. Seattle's enrolled individuals joined amid active infection and were then monitored longitudinally. The CDR3 runs 16 residues. The V gene's germline CDR1 is SGHVS and CDR2 FQNEAQ. Deletions cut 5 bases from V and 0 bases from J, with 16 bases between. This sequence joins TRBV7-8 and TRBJ1-1, with a tentative D call TRBD1 (6 bases). This clonotype was obtained from an elderly woman with COVID-19, enrolled during active disease. The sequenced material came from peripheral blood. The CDR3 DNA reads TGTGCCAGCAGCCGTACTACAGGGAACATGAACACTGAAGCTTTCTTT. This encodes CASSRTTGNMNTEAFF.